These 20 T cell receptor beta chains were all obtained from the same sample, sequenced in a study of HIV-infected patients and healthy controls. TCRdb re-called the 5' RACE reads with MiXCR, one entry per CDR3 protein. The repertoire includes 60,000 to 70,000 distinct CDR3 sequences, roughly 19% of them detected once, and 1.1% to 1.5% sits in the top ten. Sequenced input: CD4+ T cells from blood. These TCRs come from a human donor in good health.

This clonotype was seen more than once but under ten times. The rearrangement links TRBV2 to TRBJ2-4; no clear D. Trimming stripped 5 bases from V and 0 bases from J, with 8 bases between. The CDR3 has 14 residues. Germline assignment: CDR1 SNHLY and CDR2 FYNNEI. The chain's CDR3 is CASSPSLAKNIQYF. For the CDR3, the DNA is TGTGCCAGCAGTCCCAGCCTAGCCAAAAACATTCAGTACTTC.

The chain links TRBV7-9 to TRBJ2-5; D may be TRBD2 (6 bases). Germline V gives CDR1 SEHNR, CDR2 FQNEAQ (reference sequence). The CDR3 loop spans 14 amino acids. V shed 5 bases and J shed 7 bases, with 17 bases lying between them. The CDR3 region has the DNA TGTGCCAGCAGCCAAGTGCTAGCGAGGGGGACCCAGTACTTC. This gives the protein CASSQVLARGTQYF.

The table lists this clonotype with a few counts. The rearrangement links TRBV10-2 to TRBJ1-5; 12 bases match TRBD1. The CDR3 covers 20 residues. Germline V gives CDR1 WSHSY, CDR2 SAAADI. The trim removed 6 bases at V and 4 bases at J, leaving 19 bases unmatched. The CDR3 sequence: CASSSPPLPGQGARNQPQHF. The CDR3 DNA is TGCGCCAGCAGCTCACCACCGTTACCGGGACAGGGGGCGCGAAATCAGCCCCAGCATTTT.

The genes are TRBV6-1 and TRBJ1-1, with a possible D match to TRBD1 (5 bases). The CDR3 contains 14 residues. Germline loops: CDR1 MNHNS, CDR2 SASEGT. Deletions cut 3 bases from V and 11 bases from J, with 19 bases between. The CDR3 spells CASSDPGDGGRAFF. The DNA of the CDR3 is TGTGCCAGCAGTGACCCCGGAGACGGGGGACGGGCTTTCTTT.

The chain uses TRBV5-1 and TRBJ1-3, with a possible D match to TRBD1 (5 bases). This CDR3 spans 15 amino acids. The germline CDR1 and CDR2 sequences are SGHRS and YFSETQ. Between the trimmed V and J ends, which lost 0 bases and 0 bases, there was a span of 7 bases. This chain's CDR3 is CASSLGQISGNTIYF. CDR3 coding DNA: TGCGCCAGCAGCTTGGGACAGATCTCTGGAAACACCATATATTTT. The whole variable domain, remainder taken from reference TRBV5-1 and TRBJ1-3, is KAGVTQTPRYLIKTRGQQVTLSCSPISGHRSVSWYQQTPGQGLQFLFEYFSETQRNKGNFPGRFSGRQFSNSRSEMNVSTLELGDSALYLCASSLGQISGNTIYFGEGSWLTVV.

This rearrangement joins TRBV19 to TRBJ1-1, with 9 bases matching TRBD1. The CDR3 length is 15 residues. Germline-derived CDR1 and CDR2 are LNHDA and SQIVND (reference sequence). V lost 0 bases, J lost 4 bases, and 3 bases stayed unmatched. DNA for the CDR3: TGTGCCAGTAGTATAGAGGGGACAGGGCTCACTGAAGCTTTCTTT. This sequence encodes CASSIEGTGLTEAFF. The full variable domain, rest sourced from reference TRBV19 and TRBJ1-1, is DGGITQSPKYLFRKEGQNVTLSCEQNLNHDAMYWYRQDPGQGLRLIYYSQIVNDFQKGDIAEGYSVSREKKESFPLTVTSAQKNPTAFYLCASSIEGTGLTEAFFGQGTRLTVV.

The CDR3 region has the DNA TGTGCCATCAGCCGTCAGCGTGGCTTCGACAATGAGCAGTTCTTC. The encoded protein is CAISRQRGFDNEQFF. The chain employs TRBV10-3 and TRBJ2-1, with D unresolved. Trimming pared 6 bases from V and 5 bases from J, leaving 17 bases between. There are 15 residues in the CDR3. The germline gives CDR1 ENHRY, CDR2 SYGVKD.

In its sample, this clonotype was seen many times. V gene TRBV7-9 combines with J gene TRBJ1-1; D might be TRBD1 (5 bases). The CDR3 runs 13 residues. With 5 bases removed from V and 5 bases from J, the gap between germline ends came to 12 bases. Germline assignment: CDR1 SEHNR and CDR2 FQNEAQ (reference sequence). In DNA, the CDR3 is TGTGCCAGCAGCCAGGCGCAGGGTACTGAAGCTTTCTTT. Translated: CASSQAQGTEAFF.

This clonotype came up a few times. The chain couples TRBV20-1 to TRBJ2-3; D remains unclear. V lost 3 bases to trimming and J lost 0 bases, with 13 bases between them. Germline V gene data show CDR1 as DFQATT and CDR2 as SNEGSKA (reference sequence). The CDR3 contains 15 residues. The CDR3 region is CSARKPRASTDTQYF. CDR3 in DNA: TGCAGTGCTAGGAAGCCCCGTGCTAGCACAGATACGCAGTATTTT.

Ten or more counts support this clonotype. This chain joins TRBV7-9 and TRBJ2-7, with D maybe TRBD2 (6 bases). Trimming left V 5 bases short and J 6 bases short, with 14 bases between. Looked up from germline, CDR1 is SEHNR and CDR2 is FQNEAQ (reference sequence). This CDR3 has 13 residues. For the CDR3, the DNA is TGTGCCAGCAGCCTATTCGGGAGTGGCGAGCAGTACTTC. Its translation: CASSLFGSGEQYF. The full variable domain, its missing parts supplied by reference TRBV7-9 and TRBJ2-7, is DTGVSQNPRHKITKRGQNVTFRCDPISEHNRLYWYRQTLGQGPEFLTYFQNEAQLEKSRLLSDRFSAERPKGSFSTLEIQRTEQGDSAMYLCASSLFGSGEQYFGPGTRLTVT.

The chain is built from TRBV3-1 and TRBJ2-1, with 10 bases aligning to TRBD2. Trimming at V came to 4 bases and at J to 6 bases, leaving 6 bases not matched to a gene. This CDR3 spans 15 amino acids. Germline lookup yields CDR1 LGHDT and CDR2 YNNKEL (reference sequence). The CDR3 DNA reads TGTGCCAGCAGCCCGGCTAGCGGGGGTGCCAATGAGCAGTTCTTC. The encoded protein is CASSPASGGANEQFF.

This clonotype turned up a few times. The chain has TRBV7-3 and TRBJ2-1, with 16 bases lining up with TRBD2. J lost 1 base, V lost 5 bases, and 11 bases had no gene match. CDR1 is SGHTA, CDR2 FQGTGA, per germline. This CDR3 comprises 20 residues. The CDR3 sequence is CASSPGLAGGLLRSYNEQFF. CDR3 bases: TGTGCCAGCAGCCCGGGACTAGCGGGGGGGCTATTGAGGTCCTACAATGAGCAGTTCTTC.

This clonotype was observed a few times. This chain connects TRBV2 to TRBJ1-4; TRBD1 is a possible D gene (5 bases). The germline gives CDR1 SNHLY, CDR2 FYNNEI. The CDR3 totals 16 residues. Trimming took 3 bases from V and 5 from J, leaving 16 bases between them. CDR3 sequence reads: CASSDRTWGVNEKLFF. The CDR3 coding sequence is TGTGCCAGCAGTGATAGGACTTGGGGCGTGAATGAAAAACTGTTTTTT.

This clonotype was seen repeatedly, ten times or more. The rearrangement joins TRBV4-1 to TRBJ2-7, with TRBD1 matching over 9 bases. Looked up from germline, CDR1 is MGHRA and CDR2 is YSYEKL. The length of the CDR3 is 15 residues. The trim removed 2 bases at V and 3 bases at J, leaving 5 bases unmatched. Here the CDR3 reads CASSQSPGQGYEQYF. Here the CDR3 DNA reads TGCGCCAGCAGCCAATCCCCGGGACAGGGCTACGAGCAGTACTTC.

The rearrangement joins TRBV10-3 to TRBJ1-1; D remains ambiguous. V was trimmed by 11 bases and J by 7 bases, leaving 14 bases between them. The CDR3 runs 11 residues. Germline assignment: CDR1 ENHRY and CDR2 SYGVKD. CDR3 loop: CAAYSTGEAFF. The CDR3 DNA reads TGTGCCGCTTACTCGACGGGTGAAGCTTTCTTT.

V usage is TRBV9 and J usage is TRBJ1-5; D gene uncertain. The V gene lost 0 bases and the J gene lost 5 bases, with 3 bases spanning the gap. CDR1 is SGDLS, CDR2 YYNGEE, per germline. The CDR3 runs 12 residues. CDR3 coding DNA: TGTGCCAGCAGCGTAGGGCATCAGCCCCAGCATTTT. The encoded protein is CASSVGHQPQHF.

This clonotype was recorded many times. This rearrangement joins TRBV7-9 to TRBJ2-1; D is ambiguous. Trimming removed 3 bases from V and 7 bases from J, with 10 bases in between. This CDR3 is built from 13 residues. Germline CDR1 reads SEHNR; CDR2 reads FQNEAQ (reference sequence). The CDR3 DNA is TGTGCCAGCAGCTTTGGCGTTGGTAATGAGCAGTTCTTC. Translating it yields CASSFGVGNEQFF.

The genes are TRBV12-3 or TRBV12-4 and TRBJ1-2; weak D call: TRBD1 (6 bases). The germline V and J ends were trimmed by 0 bases and 8 bases, with 19 bases remaining between them. This CDR3 region has 16 residues. The CDR3 sequence is CASSLASGRGTGGYTF. The CDR3 DNA sequence: TGTGCCAGCAGTTTAGCGAGCGGCAGGGGAACAGGAGGCTACACCTTC.

CDR3 coding DNA: TGCAGCGTTGAGCCGGACAGGGCATCAAATGAGCAGTTCTTC. Translation gives CSVEPDRASNEQFF. The chain combines TRBV29-1 with TRBJ2-1; the match to TRBD1 covers 8 bases. V was pared by 3 bases and J by 7 bases, with 8 bases of the junction left unmatched. Germline lookup yields CDR1 SQVTM and CDR2 ANQGSEA. The CDR3 has 14 residues.

In its sample, this clonotype was seen a few times. The V and J genes are TRBV6-2 or TRBV6-3 and TRBJ2-7; D is unresolved. With 7 bases removed from V and 3 bases from J, the gap between germline ends came to 10 bases. The CDR3 totals 12 residues. From germline, CDR1 is MNHEY and CDR2 SVGEGT. CDR3 sequence reads: CASTNMFYEQYF. The CDR3 nucleotides read TGTGCCAGCACCAATATGTTCTACGAGCAGTACTTC.